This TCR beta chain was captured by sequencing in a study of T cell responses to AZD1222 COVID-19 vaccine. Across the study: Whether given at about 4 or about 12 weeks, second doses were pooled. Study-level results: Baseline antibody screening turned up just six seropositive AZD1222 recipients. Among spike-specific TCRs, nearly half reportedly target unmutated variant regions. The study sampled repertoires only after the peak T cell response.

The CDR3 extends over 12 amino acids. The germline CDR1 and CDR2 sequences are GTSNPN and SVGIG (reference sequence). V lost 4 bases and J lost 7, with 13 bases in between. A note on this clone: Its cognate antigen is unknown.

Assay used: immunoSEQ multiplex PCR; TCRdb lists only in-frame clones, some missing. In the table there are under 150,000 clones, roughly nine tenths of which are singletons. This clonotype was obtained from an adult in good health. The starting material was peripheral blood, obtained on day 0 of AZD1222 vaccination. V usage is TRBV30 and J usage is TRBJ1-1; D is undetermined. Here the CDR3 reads CAWNSFEGEAFF. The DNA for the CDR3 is TGTGCCTGGAACTCCTTCGAGGGTGAAGCTTTCTTT.